The 27 T cell receptor beta chains below were found in one sample sequenced in a study of blood T cells in healthy people across ages. It was with a sample-barcoded 5' primer and a J-beta primer mix that a second PCR of roughly 6 to 11 cycles was run. TCRdb independently ran MiXCR on the 5' RACE reads; one entry per CDR3 protein. In the table there are approximately 730,000 distinct CDR3 sequences, roughly 50% of which are singletons. Source material: blood. Every receptor here comes from a man older than 75 in good health.

The V and J genes are TRBV20-1 and TRBJ1-6, with TRBD1 matching 10 bases. J lost 7 bases, V lost 0 bases, and 6 bases had no gene match. Germline values: CDR1 DFQATT, CDR2 SNEGSKA (reference sequence). This CDR3 contains 16 residues. CDR3 loop: CSARDARTGGNSPLHF. As DNA, the CDR3 is TGCAGTGCTAGAGACGCCCGGACAGGGGGGAATTCACCCCTCCACTTT.

This rearrangement joins TRBV4-2 to TRBJ1-1; D is unresolved. The germline V gene encodes CDR1 LGHNA and CDR2 YNFKEQ. V lost 0 bases, J lost 7 bases, and 9 bases lay in between. This CDR3 is built from 13 residues. This chain's CDR3 is CASSQDMTIEAFF. CDR3 bases: TGTGCCAGCAGCCAAGATATGACCATTGAAGCTTTCTTT.

The rearrangement joins TRBV5-1 to TRBJ1-6; D not certain. The CDR3 is 14 residues long. CDR1 and CDR2 (germline): SGHRS, YFSETQ. V was pared by 4 bases and J by 11 bases, with 16 bases between. The CDR3, as DNA: TGCGCCAGCAGCCGCTTAGATACGAGTCCACCCCTCCACTTT. Translation gives CASSRLDTSPPLHF. Using reference TRBV5-1 and TRBJ1-6 for the parts outside the CDR3, the full variable domain is KAGVTQTPRYLIKTRGQQVTLSCSPISGHRSVSWYQQTPGQGLQFLFEYFSETQRNKGNFPGRFSGRQFSNSRSEMNVSTLELGDSALYLCASSRLDTSPPLHFGNGTRLTVT.

The V gene is TRBV29-1, the J gene TRBJ2-5; 8 nucleotides align to TRBD1. Per germline, CDR1 SQVTM and CDR2 ANQGSEA. This CDR3 has 13 amino acids. CDR3 residues: CSYRTGWKETQYF. In DNA, the CDR3 is TGCAGTTATCGGACAGGGTGGAAAGAGACCCAGTACTTC.

About this clonotype: A junction boundary mismatches the germline segment, possibly from a read error. The chain joins TRBV12-3 or TRBV12-4 to TRBJ1-1, with D unclear. The CDR3 loop spans 13 amino acids. CDR3 amino acids: CASSATRNTEAFF. CDR3 DNA: TGTGCCAGCAGTGCCACCCGTAACACTGAGGCTTTCTTT.

The rearrangement links TRBV5-1 to TRBJ2-7; TRBD2 matches at 7 bases. There are 15 residues in the CDR3. From germline, CDR1 is SGHRS and CDR2 YFSETQ. The junction had 7 bases not matched to a gene; V was cut back by 4 bases and J by 0 bases. As DNA, the CDR3 is TGCGCCAGCAGCCCCAGCGGGGTCATCTCCTACGAGCAGTACTTC. Translation gives CASSPSGVISYEQYF.

This chain uses TRBV2 with TRBJ2-1; 7 positions match TRBD2. Trimming took 6 bases from V and 9 from J; bases not matched to a gene: 11. The CDR3 is made up of 14 amino acids. Germline V gene data show CDR1 as SNHLY and CDR2 as FYNNEI. CDR3 loop: CASRSGTTPGEQFF. DNA of the CDR3: TGTGCCAGCAGGTCCGGGACTACCCCCGGTGAGCAGTTCTTC.

The chain recombines TRBV7-9 with TRBJ2-5, with D possibly called TRBD1 or TRBD2 (6 bases each). This CDR3 is built from 16 residues. Per germline, CDR1 SEHNR and CDR2 FQNEAQ (reference sequence). The V gene lost 5 bases and the J gene lost 0 bases, with 16 bases spanning the gap. In nucleotides, the CDR3 is TGTGCCAGCAGCCCCGGGGGCGAAGGAGACCAAGAGACCCAGTACTTC. This codes for CASSPGGEGDQETQYF.

The chain uses TRBV6-1 and TRBJ2-4, with D tentatively TRBD1 (5 bases). Trimming cost V 4 bases and J 0 bases, with 16 bases left between them. There are 17 residues in the CDR3. The germline CDR1 and CDR2 sequences are MNHNS and SASEGT. The DNA of the CDR3 is TGTGCCAGCAGTGTGAAGGATCTGACAGTAGCCAAAAACATTCAGTACTTC. It encodes CASSVKDLTVAKNIQYF.

Points on this clonotype: Compared with germline, one end of the junction differs, possibly owing to a read error. The V gene is TRBV12-3 or TRBV12-4, the J gene TRBJ2-4; D gene unclear. The CDR3 sequence is 19 residues long. The CDR3 coding sequence is TGTGCCAGCAGTTTACAGCCCTGGGGAAAGCAGCAAGCCAAAAACATTCGGTACTTC. As protein: CASSLQPWGKQQAKNIRYF.

This clonotype was observed a few times. The chain uses TRBV7-8 and TRBJ2-7; TRBD2 matches at 8 bases. The CDR3 is 13 amino acids. The germline gives CDR1 SGHVS, CDR2 FQNEAQ. Trimming cost V 4 bases and J 4 bases; bases outside gene matches: 3. The CDR3, as DNA: TGTGCCAGCAGCTCGGGACTAGATTACGAGCAGTACTTC. This gives the protein CASSSGLDYEQYF. Full variable domain (outside the CDR3, taken from reference TRBV7-8 and TRBJ2-7): GAGVSQSPRYKVAKRGQDVALRCDPISGHVSLFWYQQALGQGPEFLTYFQNEAQLDKSGLPSDRFFAERPEGSVSTLKIQRTQQEDSAVYLCASSSGLDYEQYFGPGTRLTVT.

About this clonotype itself: No conserved phenylalanine or tryptophan ends this CDR3, so it is likely a read error. The V and J genes are TRBV12-3 or TRBV12-4 and TRBJ1-2; the match to TRBD1 covers 7 bases. V shed 6 bases and J 8 bases; nucleotides not matched to a gene: 9. The length of the CDR3 is 13 residues. CDR3 bases: TGTGCCAGCAGCGGGACAGACCGGGGAGGCTACACCCTC. Its translation is CASSGTDRGGYTL.

CDR3 nucleotide sequence: TGCAGTGCTGGGGCCTGGAAAGAGACCCAGTACTTC. Amino acids: CSAGAWKETQYF. The V and J genes are TRBV20-1 and TRBJ2-5; tentative D call: TRBD1 (5 bases). The CDR3 is 12 residues long. The V end lost 5 bases, the J end lost 3 bases, and 10 bases lay between the germline ends. Germline V CDR1 and CDR2: DFQATT, SNEGSKA (reference sequence).

This clonotype was detected a few times. J is TRBJ2-5 and V is TRBV20-1, with TRBD2 as a possible D gene (5 bases). Germline V lookup: CDR1 DFQATT, CDR2 SNEGSKA (reference sequence). Trimming removed 7 bases at V and 2 bases at J, with 11 bases between. CDR3 length: 12 amino acids. CDR3: CSVGEKQETQYF. CDR3 sequence (DNA): TGCAGTGTTGGGGAGAAACAAGAGACCCAGTACTTC.

The chain uses TRBV20-1 and TRBJ2-7; D not certain. Between the trimmed V and J ends, which lost 0 bases and 3 bases, there was a span of 9 bases. This CDR3 is built from 13 residues. The germline V gene encodes CDR1 DFQATT and CDR2 SNEGSKA (reference sequence). In DNA, the CDR3 is TGCAGTGCTAGAGATCCGATAGGCTACGAGCAGTACTTC. Translation gives CSARDPIGYEQYF.

The chain's CDR3 is CASSDYRGLYEQYF. The CDR3 DNA reads TGTGCCAGCAGCGACTACAGGGGACTCTACGAGCAGTACTTC. The V gene is TRBV7-9, the J gene TRBJ2-7; the D gene is possibly TRBD1 (7 bases). V gave up 5 bases and J gave up 3 bases, with 14 bases separating them. The CDR3 length is 14 residues. CDR1 is SEHNR and CDR2 is FQNEAQ in the germline V gene (reference sequence).

The chain couples TRBV2 to TRBJ1-2; D not resolved. The CDR3 spans 13 residues. The germline V gene has CDR1 SNHLY and CDR2 FYNNEI. The germline V and J ends were trimmed by 4 bases and 5 bases, with 11 bases remaining between them. CDR3 region: CASSGPASYGYTF. The CDR3 DNA reads TGTGCCAGCAGTGGACCTGCGTCTTATGGCTACACCTTC.

This sequence joins TRBV7-9 and TRBJ2-7; 7 bases line up with TRBD1. The CDR3 runs 16 residues. The germline gives CDR1 SEHNR, CDR2 FQNEAQ (reference sequence). V was clipped by 6 bases and J by 6 bases; unmatched bases: 17. The CDR3 spells CASRPRVGTAFIEQYF. Written as DNA, the CDR3 is TGTGCCAGCAGGCCTAGGGTGGGGACAGCCTTTATCGAGCAGTACTTC.

This clonotype was seen a handful of times. The rearrangement uses TRBV6-5 and TRBJ2-5; 7 nucleotides agree with TRBD1. There are 14 residues in the CDR3. The germline gives CDR1 MNHEY, CDR2 SVGAGI. Losses at the gene ends were 6 bases for V and 11 bases for J; bases not matched to a gene: 15. In DNA form, the CDR3 reads TGTGCCAGCAGGGGTAACTCCCTCGGGGACAGACAGTACTTC. Protein product: CASRGNSLGDRQYF.

This clonotype was picked up a small number of times. The CDR3 DNA follows: TGCGCCAGCAGCTTGTCCAATGCCGGCTACACCTTC. Translation: CASSLSNAGYTF. The V call is TRBV5-1, the J call TRBJ1-2; D not resolved. The germline gives CDR1 SGHRS, CDR2 YFSETQ. Trimming took 1 base from V and 8 from J, leaving 9 bases between them. There are 12 residues in the CDR3.

This clonotype was counted only a few times. This sequence joins TRBV5-1 and TRBJ2-3; 12 positions match TRBD2. V gave up 0 bases and J gave up 8 bases; unmatched junction bases: 7. This CDR3 comprises 16 residues. Germline V gives CDR1 SGHRS, CDR2 YFSETQ. The CDR3 loop reads CASSLAGTSGPATQYF. CDR3 bases: TGCGCCAGCAGCTTGGCCGGGACTAGCGGGCCAGCTACGCAGTATTTT. Full variable domain (remainder filled in from reference TRBV5-1 and TRBJ2-3): KAGVTQTPRYLIKTRGQQVTLSCSPISGHRSVSWYQQTPGQGLQFLFEYFSETQRNKGNFPGRFSGRQFSNSRSEMNVSTLELGDSALYLCASSLAGTSGPATQYFGPGTRLTVL.

This clonotype was counted once. The gene calls are TRBV5-1 and TRBJ2-1, with 12 bases aligning to TRBD2. The DNA end lines up better with TRBJ2-7; the J call may be wrong. This CDR3 is built from 16 residues. The germline CDR1 and CDR2 sequences are SGHRS and YFSETQ. Here the CDR3 reads CASSYGTSGFYNEQYF. The CDR3 region has the DNA TGCGCCAGCAGCTATGGGACTAGCGGGTTCTACAATGAGCAGTACTTC.

This clonotype was seen once. The chain has TRBV29-1 and TRBJ2-3; D remains ambiguous. V dropped 8 bases and J dropped 0 bases, with 3 bases sitting between them. Germline V gives CDR1 SQVTM, CDR2 ANQGSEA. The CDR3 loop spans 10 amino acids. CDR3 loop: CSPSTDTQYF. The CDR3 DNA reads as TGCAGCCCGAGCACAGATACGCAGTATTTT.

This chain links TRBV4-2 with TRBJ2-1; maybe TRBD2 (6 bases). The germline CDR1 and CDR2 sequences are LGHNA and YNFKEQ. Trimming took 2 bases from V and 7 from J, leaving 18 bases between them. The CDR3 has 16 residues. The CDR3 region has the DNA TGTGCCAGCAGCCAACAAGATCGGAGGGGTAGGAATGAGCAGTTCTTC. This codes for CASSQQDRRGRNEQFF.

V usage is TRBV3-1 and J usage is TRBJ2-5; 9 positions match TRBD2. V was pared by 6 bases and J by 4 bases, with 6 bases of the junction left unmatched. CDR1 LGHDT and CDR2 YNNKEL come from the germline V gene (reference sequence). The CDR3 loop spans 14 amino acids. The CDR3 region has the DNA TGTGCCAGCAGACGCGGGAGGGTCGGAGAGACCCAGTACTTC. Translated: CASRRGRVGETQYF.

The chain carries TRBV20-1 and TRBJ2-1; TRBD2 might be the D (6 bases). Germline CDR1 reads DFQATT; CDR2 reads SNEGSKA (reference sequence). The CDR3 spans 13 residues. V lost 1 base to trimming and J lost 8 bases, with 12 bases between them. CDR3 bases: TGCAGTGCTAGAGGCGGGATCGGCGATGAGCAGTTCTTC. It encodes CSARGGIGDEQFF.

This rearrangement joins TRBV20-1 to TRBJ2-7; TRBD2 is a possible D gene (6 bases). This CDR3 is 15 amino acids long. V gave up 6 bases and J gave up 3 bases, with 21 bases separating them. Germline V CDR1 and CDR2: DFQATT, SNEGSKA (reference sequence). The CDR3 DNA follows: TGCAGTGCCACAGTTCCCTTGGGACTCAACTACGAGCAGTACTTC. Translation: CSATVPLGLNYEQYF.